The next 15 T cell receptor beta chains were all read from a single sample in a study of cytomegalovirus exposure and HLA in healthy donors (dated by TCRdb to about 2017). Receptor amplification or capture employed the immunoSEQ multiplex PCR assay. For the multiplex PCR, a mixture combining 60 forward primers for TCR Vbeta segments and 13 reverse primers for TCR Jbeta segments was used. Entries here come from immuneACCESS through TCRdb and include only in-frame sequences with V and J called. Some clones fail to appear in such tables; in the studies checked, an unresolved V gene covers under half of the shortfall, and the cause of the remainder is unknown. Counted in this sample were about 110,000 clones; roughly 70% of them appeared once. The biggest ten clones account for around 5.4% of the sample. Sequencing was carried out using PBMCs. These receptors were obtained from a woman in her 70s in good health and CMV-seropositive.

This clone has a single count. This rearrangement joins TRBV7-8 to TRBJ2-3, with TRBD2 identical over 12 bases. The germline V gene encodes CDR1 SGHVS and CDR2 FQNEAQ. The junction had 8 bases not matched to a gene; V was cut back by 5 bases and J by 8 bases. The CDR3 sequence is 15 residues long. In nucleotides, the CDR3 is TGTGCCAGCAGCCCGAGACTAGCGGGGGAGGGTACGCAGTATTTT. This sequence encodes CASSPRLAGEGTQYF.

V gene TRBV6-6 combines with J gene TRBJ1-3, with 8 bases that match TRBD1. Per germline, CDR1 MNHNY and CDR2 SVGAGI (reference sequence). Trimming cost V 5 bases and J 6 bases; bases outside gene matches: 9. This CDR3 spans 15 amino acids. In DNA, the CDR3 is TGTGCCAGCAGTCCCCGGACAGGGAGGACAAACACCATATATTTT. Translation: CASSPRTGRTNTIYF.

In DNA, the CDR3 is TGTGCCAGCAGTGAAGCCGGGTTGTACGAGCAGTACTTC. It codes for CASSEAGLYEQYF. V usage is TRBV2 and J usage is TRBJ2-7; unclear D gene. The CDR3 spans 13 residues. Trimming shortened V by 0 bases and J by 4 bases, and 7 bases separated the two germline ends. Looked up from germline, CDR1 is SNHLY and CDR2 is FYNNEI.

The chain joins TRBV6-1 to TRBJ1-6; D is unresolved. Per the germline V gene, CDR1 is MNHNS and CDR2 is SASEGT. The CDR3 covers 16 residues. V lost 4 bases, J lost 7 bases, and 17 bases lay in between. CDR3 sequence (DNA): TGTGCCAGCAGTGTACTGGCGAGGGAGGGCAATTCACCCCTCCACTTT. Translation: CASSVLAREGNSPLHF.

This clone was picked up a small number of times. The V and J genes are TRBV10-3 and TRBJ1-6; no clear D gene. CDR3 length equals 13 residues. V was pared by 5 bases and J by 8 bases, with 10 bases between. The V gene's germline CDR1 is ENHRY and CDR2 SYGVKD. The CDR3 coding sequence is TGTGCCATCAGTTACACCGGGGATTCACCCCTCCACTTT. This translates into CAISYTGDSPLHF.

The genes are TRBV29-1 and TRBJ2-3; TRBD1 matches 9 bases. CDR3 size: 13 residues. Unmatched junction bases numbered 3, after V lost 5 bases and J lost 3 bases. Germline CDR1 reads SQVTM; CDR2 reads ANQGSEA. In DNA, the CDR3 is TGCAGCGTTTCGGACAGGGGTACAGATACGCAGTATTTT. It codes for CSVSDRGTDTQYF.

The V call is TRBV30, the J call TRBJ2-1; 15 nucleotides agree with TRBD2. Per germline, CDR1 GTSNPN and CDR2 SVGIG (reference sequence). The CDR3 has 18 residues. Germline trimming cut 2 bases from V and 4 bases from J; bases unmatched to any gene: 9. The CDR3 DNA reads TGTGCCTGGAGTATCGGACTAGCGGGGGGGCCGTCTTACAATGAGCAGTTCTTC. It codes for CAWSIGLAGGPSYNEQFF.

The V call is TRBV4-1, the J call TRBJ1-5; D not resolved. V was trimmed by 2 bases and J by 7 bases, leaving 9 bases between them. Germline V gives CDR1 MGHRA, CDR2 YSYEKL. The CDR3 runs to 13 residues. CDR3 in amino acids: CASSQSPRQPQHF. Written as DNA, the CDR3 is TGCGCCAGCAGCCAATCCCCCAGACAGCCCCAGCATTTT.

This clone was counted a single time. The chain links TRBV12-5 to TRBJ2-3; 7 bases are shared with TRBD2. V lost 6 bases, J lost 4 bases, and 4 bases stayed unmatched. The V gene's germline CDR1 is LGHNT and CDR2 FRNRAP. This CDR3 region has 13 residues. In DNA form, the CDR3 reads TGTGCTAGTGGGGGGGGGAACCCAGATACGCAGTATTTT. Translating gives CASGGGNPDTQYF.

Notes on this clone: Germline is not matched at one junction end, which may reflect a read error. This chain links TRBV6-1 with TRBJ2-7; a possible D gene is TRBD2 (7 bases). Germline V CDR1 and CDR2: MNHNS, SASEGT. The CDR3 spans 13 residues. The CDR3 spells CASREGGGDEQYF. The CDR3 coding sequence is TGTGCCAGCAGGGAAGGGGGAGGGGACGAGCAGTACTTC.

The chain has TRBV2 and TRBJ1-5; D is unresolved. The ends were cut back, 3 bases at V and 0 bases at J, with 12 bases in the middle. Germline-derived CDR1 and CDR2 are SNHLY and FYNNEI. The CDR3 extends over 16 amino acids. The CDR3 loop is CASSDQATYSNQPQHF. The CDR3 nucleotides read TGTGCCAGCAGTGATCAGGCCACCTATAGCAATCAGCCCCAGCATTTT.

The CDR3 DNA is TGTGCCAGCAGCTTAGACCTTTCCGGGACAGCGAACACTGAAGCTTTCTTT. Translated: CASSLDLSGTANTEAFF. This sequence joins TRBV13 and TRBJ1-1, with 7 bases aligning to TRBD1. The V gene end was trimmed by 1 base and the J gene end by 1 base; junction bases not matched to a gene: 9. Germline CDR1 PRHDT, CDR2 FYEKMQ (reference sequence). The CDR3 covers 17 residues.

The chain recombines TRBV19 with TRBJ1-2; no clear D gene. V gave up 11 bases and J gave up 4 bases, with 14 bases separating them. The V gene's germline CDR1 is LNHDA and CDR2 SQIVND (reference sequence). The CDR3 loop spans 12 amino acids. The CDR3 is CAAAGSAYGYTF. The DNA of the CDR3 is TGTGCCGCGGCGGGGTCGGCCTATGGCTACACCTTC.

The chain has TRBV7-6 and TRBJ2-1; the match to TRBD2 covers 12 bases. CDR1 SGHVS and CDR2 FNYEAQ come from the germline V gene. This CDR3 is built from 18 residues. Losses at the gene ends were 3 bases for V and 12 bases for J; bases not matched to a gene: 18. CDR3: CASSLRASGGAASGGQFF. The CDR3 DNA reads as TGTGCCAGCAGCTTGCGGGCTAGCGGGGGGGCCGCTTCAGGGGGGCAGTTCTTC.

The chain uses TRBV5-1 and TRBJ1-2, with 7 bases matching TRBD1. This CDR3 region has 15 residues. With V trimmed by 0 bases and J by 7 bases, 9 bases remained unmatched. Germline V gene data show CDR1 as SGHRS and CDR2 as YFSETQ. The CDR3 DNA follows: TGCGCCAGCAGCTTGGAAGACAGGGCTTCACTTGGCTACACCTTC. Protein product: CASSLEDRASLGYTF.